This entry concerns a single T cell receptor (beta chain). The antigen it binds to is not known. Base quality data are lacking; no much larger clone is found one base away. The immunoSEQ Assay was used to sequence TCRbeta CDR3 regions. After extraction, genomic DNA underwent amplification by bias-controlled multiplex PCR, followed by high-throughput sequencing. Concerning the study's data processing: Collapsing and filtering of sequences were performed to quantify the absolute abundance of each unique TCRbeta CDR3 region. Usable DNA was measured by amplifying reference genes present in all nucleated cells, and TCRbeta template counts were normalized to that usable DNA to estimate T cell fraction. Repertoire TCRs were annotated as SARS-CoV-2-specific by exact matching of V gene, CDR3 amino acid sequence and J gene to a known reactive TCR set. The reference SARS-CoV-2 TCR set came from MIRA and was filtered for enrichment in COVID-19-positive ImmuneCODE repertoires, removing public or cross-reactive TCRs. Drawing on the MIRA antigens, annotated TCRs were analysed further at the level of specific ORF or position within ORF. Breadth was defined as annotated unique rearrangements over total unique productive rearrangements; depth was the summed frequency of those rearrangements. Group comparisons of TCR breadth used two-sided Wilcoxon rank-sum tests. TCRdb carries this immuneACCESS record with in-frame sequences only. Its versions omit some clonotypes, under half of them owing to an unresolved V gene in the studies checked, with the rest unexplained. V and J calls and clone size are as listed in that table; D and trimming were resolved from the DNA. The sample profile shows some 180,000 clones; roughly 87% of them were found once. The biggest ten clones account for approximately 6% of the sample.

This sample stems from a study of Ad26.COV2.S vaccination and SARS-CoV-2 variants (dated by TCRdb to about 2021). Regarding the complete study: The specificity and breadth of SARS-CoV-2-reactive T cell receptors after Ad26.COV2.S vaccination were assessed by TCRbeta repertoire sequencing. The TCR-sequenced set comprised about 30 samples: approximately 19 Ad26.COV2.S vaccine recipients, 5 placebo recipients and 8 SARS-CoV-2 convalescent individuals.

Results the study describes overall, beyond this receptor: Compared with placebo recipients, Ad26.COV2.S recipients showed higher spike-specific TCR breadth (P = 0.0014). The authors noted that the TCR breadth and depth analyses may have underestimated total T cell responses. After vaccination, substantial breadth of spike-specific CD8+ and CD4+ T cell responses was reported. Non-spike TCR breadth was comparable between vaccine and placebo recipients, consistent with the vaccine containing only spike.

What the time point label conveys for this sample: individuals recovered from natural SARS-CoV-2 infection. Here the sequenced sample was peripheral blood, taken after recovery from COVID-19. The clonotype originates from a human donor who had recovered from COVID-19.

Read as DNA, the sequence is TGTGCCAGCAGCTTAGAAGGTCTGTTCTCCTACGAGCAGTACTTC. It codes for CASSLEGLFSYEQYF. The chain is encoded by TRBV5-5 joined to TRBJ2-7, with the D gene too uncertain to name. CDR1 and CDR2 are drawn from the germline V gene (reference sequence): SGHKS, YYEKEE. The trim is 2 bases for V and 0 bases for J, with a gap of 12 bases between the germline ends. The CDR3 starts with the cysteine, ends with the phenylalanine, and has 15 residues. Of the read, only the CDR3 DNA is kept; its 45 bases are in frame from base 1.